The rows below give T cell receptor beta chains drawn from one sample of a study of T cells expressing NK-cell markers. From its re-call of the 5' RACE reads, TCRdb lists each CDR3 protein once, without DNA. In all, the sample yields 350,000 to 400,000 distinct CDR3 sequences. The source material was blood T cells: a sorted CD56 or NKG2C T cell subset, CD4+ or CD8+ T cells, or bulk PBMC T cells (not recorded which). These receptors were collected from a woman between 50 and 59 years old in good health. Each CDR3 is given with its conserved first and last residue.

j_gene	v_gene	CDR3aa
TRBJ2-1	TRBV5-1	CASSLGSGTNYNEQFF
TRBJ2-1	TRBV25-1	CASSDPGQNNEQFF
TRBJ1-5	TRBV6-1	CASNTWDRFSNQPQHF
TRBJ1-2	TRBV5-1	CASSLRDTRGYTF
TRBJ2-3	TRBV10-2	CASMFGLDTQYF
TRBJ2-5	TRBV5-6	CASSSYRERSQETQYF
TRBJ2-5	TRBV14	CASSRPDWAGGLETQYF
TRBJ1-1	TRBV19	CASSRPRDRLYEAFF
TRBJ2-1	TRBV4-1	CASRGLAGRDNEQFF
TRBJ2-1	TRBV20-1	CSARMSQNNEQFF
TRBJ2-3	TRBV15	CATSRQGELSTDTQYF
TRBJ1-5	TRBV19	CASSDTGAGNQPQHF
TRBJ2-7	TRBV27	CASGKWAKPYEQYF
TRBJ2-1	TRBV18	CASSRLAGVHEQFF
TRBJ2-7	TRBV10-3	CAISESGLAGEQYF
TRBJ1-1	TRBV29-1	CSAPKGVNTEAFF
TRBJ2-1	TRBV6-6	CASSHGTGDNNEQFF
TRBJ1-1	TRBV6-6	CASSGHTEAFF
TRBJ2-2	TRBV20-1	CSASLATANTGELFF
TRBJ2-5	TRBV29-1	CSVVYSGRAYETQYF
TRBJ2-1	TRBV6-1	CASSEEPSYGFF
TRBJ1-5	TRBV6-6	CASSWTGGQPQHF
TRBJ2-1	TRBV5-1	CASSLEGLAGRPGGQFF
TRBJ2-5	TRBV20-1	CSARDPRLAGLRETQYF
TRBJ2-3	TRBV29-1	CSLGGLGEDTQYF